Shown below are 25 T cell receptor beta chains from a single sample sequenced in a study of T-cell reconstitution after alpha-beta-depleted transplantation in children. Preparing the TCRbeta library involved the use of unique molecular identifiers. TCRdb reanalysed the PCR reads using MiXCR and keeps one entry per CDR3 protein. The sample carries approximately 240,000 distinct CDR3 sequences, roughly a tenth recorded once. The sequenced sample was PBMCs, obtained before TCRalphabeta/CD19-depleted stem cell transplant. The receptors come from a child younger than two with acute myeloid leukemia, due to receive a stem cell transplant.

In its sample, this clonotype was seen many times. CDR3 in amino acids: CASMGGGVKYEQYF. Here the CDR3 DNA reads TGTGCCAGCATGGGGGGGGGAGTTAAGTACGAGCAGTACTTC. V usage is TRBV28 and J usage is TRBJ2-7; 7 bases agree with TRBD2. The germline V gene encodes CDR1 MDHEN and CDR2 SYDVKM. V was clipped by 7 bases and J by 4 bases; unmatched bases: 10. This CDR3 is built from 14 residues. The full variable domain, completed using reference TRBV28 and TRBJ2-7, is DVKVTQSSRYLVKRTGEKVFLECVQDMDHENMFWYRQDPGLGLRLIYFSYDVKMKEKGDIPEGYSVSREKKERFSLILESASTNQTSMYLCASMGGGVKYEQYFGPGTRLTVT.

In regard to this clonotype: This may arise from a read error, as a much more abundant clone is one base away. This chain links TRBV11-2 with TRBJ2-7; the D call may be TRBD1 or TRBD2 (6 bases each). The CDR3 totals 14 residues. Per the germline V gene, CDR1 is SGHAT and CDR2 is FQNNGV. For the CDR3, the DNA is TGTGCCAGCAGCGGAGGGGGGAAGACCTACGAGCAGCACTTC. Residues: CASSGGGKTYEQHF. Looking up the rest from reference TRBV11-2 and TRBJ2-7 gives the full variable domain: EAGVAQSPRYKIIEKRQSVAFWCNPISGHATLYWYQQILGQGPKLLIQFQNNGVVDDSQLPKDRFSAERLKGVDSTLKIQPAKLEDSAVYLCASSGGGKTYEQHFGPGTRLTVT.

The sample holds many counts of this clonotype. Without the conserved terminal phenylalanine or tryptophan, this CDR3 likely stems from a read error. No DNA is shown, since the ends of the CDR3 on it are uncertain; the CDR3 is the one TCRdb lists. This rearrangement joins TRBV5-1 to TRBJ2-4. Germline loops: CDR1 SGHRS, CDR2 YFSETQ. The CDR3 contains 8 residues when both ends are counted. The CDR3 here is CASSFTGY.

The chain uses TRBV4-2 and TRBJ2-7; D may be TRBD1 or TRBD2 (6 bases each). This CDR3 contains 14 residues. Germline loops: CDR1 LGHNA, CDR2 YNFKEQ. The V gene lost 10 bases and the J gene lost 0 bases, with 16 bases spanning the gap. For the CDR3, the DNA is TGTGCCATGGGCCCTGGGGGGCCCTCCTACGAGCAGTACTTC. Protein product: CAMGPGGPSYEQYF.

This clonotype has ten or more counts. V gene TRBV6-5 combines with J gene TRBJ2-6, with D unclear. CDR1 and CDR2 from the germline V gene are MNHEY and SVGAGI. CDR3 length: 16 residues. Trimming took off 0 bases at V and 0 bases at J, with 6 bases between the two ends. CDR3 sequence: CASSYSGFSGANVLTF. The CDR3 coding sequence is TGTGCCAGCAGTTACTCGGGGTTCTCTGGGGCCAACGTCCTGACTTTC.

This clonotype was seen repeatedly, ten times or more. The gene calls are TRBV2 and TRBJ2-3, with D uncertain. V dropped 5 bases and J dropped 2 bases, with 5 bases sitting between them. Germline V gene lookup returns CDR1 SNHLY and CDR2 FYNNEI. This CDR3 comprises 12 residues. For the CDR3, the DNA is TGTGCCAGCAGTTGGACCACAGATACGCAGTATTTT. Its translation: CASSWTTDTQYF. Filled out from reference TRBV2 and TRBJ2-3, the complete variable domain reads EPEVTQTPSHQVTQMGQEVILRCVPISNHLYFYWYRQILGQKVEFLVSFYNNEISEKSEIFDDQFSVERPDGSNFTLKIRSTKLEDSAMYFCASSWTTDTQYFGPGTRLTVL.

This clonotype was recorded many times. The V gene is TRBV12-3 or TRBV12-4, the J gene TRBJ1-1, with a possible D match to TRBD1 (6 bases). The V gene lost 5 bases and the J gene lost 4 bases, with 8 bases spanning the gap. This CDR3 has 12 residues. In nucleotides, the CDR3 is TGTGCCAGCAGTCGACAGGTCACTGAAGCTTTCTTT. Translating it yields CASSRQVTEAFF.

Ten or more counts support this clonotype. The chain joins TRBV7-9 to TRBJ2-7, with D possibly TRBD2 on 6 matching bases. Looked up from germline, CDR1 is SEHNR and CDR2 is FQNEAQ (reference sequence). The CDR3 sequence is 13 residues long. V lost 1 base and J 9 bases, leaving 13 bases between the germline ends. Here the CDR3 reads CASSLDGGSGQYF. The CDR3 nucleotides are TGTGCCAGCAGCTTAGATGGGGGGTCCGGGCAGTACTTC. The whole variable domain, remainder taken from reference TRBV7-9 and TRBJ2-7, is DTGVSQNPRHKITKRGQNVTFRCDPISEHNRLYWYRQTLGQGPEFLTYFQNEAQLEKSRLLSDRFSAERPKGSFSTLEIQRTEQGDSAMYLCASSLDGGSGQYFGPGTRLTVT.

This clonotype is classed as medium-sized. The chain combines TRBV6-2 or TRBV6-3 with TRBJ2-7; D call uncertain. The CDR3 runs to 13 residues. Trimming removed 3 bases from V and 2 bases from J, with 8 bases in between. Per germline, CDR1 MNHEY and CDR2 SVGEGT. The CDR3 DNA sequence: TGTGCCAGCAGTTATGGTAATCCCTACGAGCAGTACTTC. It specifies CASSYGNPYEQYF.

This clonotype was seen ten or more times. Here the CDR3 reads CASSSNRGRYQPQHF. CDR3 nucleotide sequence: TGTGCCAGCAGCAGTAACAGGGGCCGGTATCAGCCCCAGCATTTT. The chain recombines TRBV12-3 or TRBV12-4 with TRBJ1-5, with TRBD1 identical over 7 bases. V trimming: 6 bases; J trimming: 5 bases; junction bases outside the gene matches: 10. This CDR3 region has 15 residues.

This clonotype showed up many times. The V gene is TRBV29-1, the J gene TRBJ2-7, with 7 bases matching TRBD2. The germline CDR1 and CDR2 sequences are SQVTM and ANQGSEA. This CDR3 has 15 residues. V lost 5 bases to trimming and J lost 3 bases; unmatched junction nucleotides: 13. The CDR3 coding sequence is TGCAGCGTTTATCTCATGGCTAGCGGTTTCTACGAGCAGTACTTC. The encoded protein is CSVYLMASGFYEQYF.

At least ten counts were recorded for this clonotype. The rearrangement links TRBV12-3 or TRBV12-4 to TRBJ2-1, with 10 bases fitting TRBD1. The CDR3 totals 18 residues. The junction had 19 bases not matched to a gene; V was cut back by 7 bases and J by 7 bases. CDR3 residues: CASNRGQGIGATANEQFF. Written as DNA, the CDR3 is TGTGCCAGCAACCGGGGACAGGGGATAGGGGCAACGGCAAATGAGCAGTTCTTC.

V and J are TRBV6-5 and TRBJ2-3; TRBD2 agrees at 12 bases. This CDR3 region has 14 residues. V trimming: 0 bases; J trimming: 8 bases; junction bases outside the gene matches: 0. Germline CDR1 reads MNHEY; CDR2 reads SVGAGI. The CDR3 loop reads CASSYSTSGSTQYF. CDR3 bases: TGTGCCAGCAGTTACTCGACTAGCGGGAGTACGCAGTATTTT.

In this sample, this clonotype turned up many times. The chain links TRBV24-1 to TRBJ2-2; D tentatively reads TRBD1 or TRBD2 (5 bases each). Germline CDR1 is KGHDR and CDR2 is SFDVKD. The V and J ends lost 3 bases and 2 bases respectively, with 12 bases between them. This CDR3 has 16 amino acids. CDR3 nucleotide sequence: TGTGCCACCAGTGATCCCGGGACCATAAACACCGGGGAGCTGTTTTTT. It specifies CATSDPGTINTGELFF.

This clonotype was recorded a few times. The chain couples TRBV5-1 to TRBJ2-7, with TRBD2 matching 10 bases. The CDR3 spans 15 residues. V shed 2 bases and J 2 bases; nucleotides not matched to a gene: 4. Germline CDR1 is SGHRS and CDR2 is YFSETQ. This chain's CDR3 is CASSLAGGITYEQYF. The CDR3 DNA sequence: TGCGCCAGCAGCTTAGCGGGGGGGATCACCTACGAGCAGTACTTC.

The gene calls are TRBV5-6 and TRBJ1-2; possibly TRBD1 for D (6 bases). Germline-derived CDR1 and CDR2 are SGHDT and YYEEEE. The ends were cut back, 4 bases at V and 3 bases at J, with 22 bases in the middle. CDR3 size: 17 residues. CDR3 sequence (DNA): TGTGCCAGCAGCCTACCACTGACCGGGACAACCTACTATGGCTACACCTTC. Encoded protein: CASSLPLTGTTYYGYTF.

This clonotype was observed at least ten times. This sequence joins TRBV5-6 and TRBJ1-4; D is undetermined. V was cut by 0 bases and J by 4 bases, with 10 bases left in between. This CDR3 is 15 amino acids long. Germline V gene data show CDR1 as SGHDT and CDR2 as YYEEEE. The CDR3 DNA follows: TGTGCCAGCAGCTTGGCGACACGGATTAATGAAAAACTGTTTTTT. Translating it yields CASSLATRINEKLFF.

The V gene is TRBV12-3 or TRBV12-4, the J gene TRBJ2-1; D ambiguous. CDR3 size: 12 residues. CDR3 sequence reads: CVGSLIPDEQFF. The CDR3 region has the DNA TGTGTCGGCAGTTTAATTCCCGATGAGCAGTTCTTC.

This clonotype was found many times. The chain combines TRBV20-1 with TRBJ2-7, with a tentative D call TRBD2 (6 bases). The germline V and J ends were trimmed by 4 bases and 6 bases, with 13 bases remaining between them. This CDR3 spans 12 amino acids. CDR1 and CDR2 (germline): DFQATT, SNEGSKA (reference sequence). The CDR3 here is CSAKPSAGEQYF. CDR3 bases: TGCAGTGCTAAGCCTAGCGCGGGCGAGCAGTACTTC.

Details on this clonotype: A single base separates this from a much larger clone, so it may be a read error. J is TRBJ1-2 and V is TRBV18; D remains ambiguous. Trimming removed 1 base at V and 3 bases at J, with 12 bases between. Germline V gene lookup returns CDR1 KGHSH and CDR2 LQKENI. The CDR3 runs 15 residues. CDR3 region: CASSPLRAFDYGYTF. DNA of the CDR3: TGTGCCAGCTCACCACTAAGGGCTTTCGACTATGGCTACACCTTC.

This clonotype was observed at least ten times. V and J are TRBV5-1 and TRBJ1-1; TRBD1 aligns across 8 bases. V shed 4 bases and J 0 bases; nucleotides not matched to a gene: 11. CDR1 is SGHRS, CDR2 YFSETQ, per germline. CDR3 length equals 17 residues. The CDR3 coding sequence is TGCGCCAGCAGCCGAGGGGCAGGGGGCGGGATGAACACTGAAGCTTTCTTT. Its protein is CASSRGAGGGMNTEAFF.

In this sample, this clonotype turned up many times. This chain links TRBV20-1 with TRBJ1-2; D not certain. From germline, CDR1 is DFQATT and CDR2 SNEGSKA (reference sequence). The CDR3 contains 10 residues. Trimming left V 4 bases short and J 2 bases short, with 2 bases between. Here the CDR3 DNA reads TGCAGTGCTAAAAACTATGGCTACACCTTC. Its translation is CSAKNYGYTF.

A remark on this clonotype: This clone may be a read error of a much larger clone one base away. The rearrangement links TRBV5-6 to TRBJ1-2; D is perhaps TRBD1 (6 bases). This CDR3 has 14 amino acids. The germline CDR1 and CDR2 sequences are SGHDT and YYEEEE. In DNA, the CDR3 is TGTGCCAGCAGCTGGGGGGGCGCCGACTATGGCGACACCTTC. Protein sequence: CASSWGGADYGDTF.

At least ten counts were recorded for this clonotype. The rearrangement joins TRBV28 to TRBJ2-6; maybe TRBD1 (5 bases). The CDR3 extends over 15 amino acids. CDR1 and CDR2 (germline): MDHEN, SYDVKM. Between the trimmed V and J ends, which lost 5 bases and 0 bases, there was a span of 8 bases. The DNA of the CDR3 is TGTGCCAGCAGTCGAAGGGGCTCTGGGGCCAACGTCCTGACTTTC. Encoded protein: CASSRRGSGANVLTF.

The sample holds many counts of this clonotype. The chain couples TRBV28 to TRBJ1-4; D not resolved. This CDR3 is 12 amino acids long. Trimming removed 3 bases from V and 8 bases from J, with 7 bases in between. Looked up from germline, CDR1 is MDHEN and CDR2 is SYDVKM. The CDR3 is CASSLDREKLFF. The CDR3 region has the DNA TGTGCCAGCAGTTTGGACCGGGAAAAACTGTTTTTT. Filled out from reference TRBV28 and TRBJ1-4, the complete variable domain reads DVKVTQSSRYLVKRTGEKVFLECVQDMDHENMFWYRQDPGLGLRLIYFSYDVKMKEKGDIPEGYSVSREKKERFSLILESASTNQTSMYLCASSLDREKLFFGSGTQLSVL.